A selection of T cell receptor beta chains follows, all from one sample in a study of T cell responses to AZD1222 COVID-19 vaccine. Some clones are missing from TCRdb's copy, which holds only in-frame ones; the method was immunoSEQ multiplex PCR. The repertoire includes some 120,000 clones, around 83% of them detected once, and 3% sits in the top ten. The input for sequencing was peripheral blood, taken 28 days after the second AZD1222 dose. These TCRs come from an adult who received the AZD1222 COVID-19 vaccine. Both conserved end residues are part of each CDR3. The order of the fields is V gene, clone size, D gene, J gene, CDR3 protein, CDR3 DNA. The D gene is left open where the match is weak. Clone size is given for some rows only: seen once, a few or many times, or a class if the clone is expanded.

TRBV15,.,.,TRBJ1-6,CATSRVLGSPLHF,TGTGCCACCAGCAGAGTGCTCGGTTCACCCCTCCACTTT
TRBV20-1,.,.,TRBJ2-2,CSASPGNYLTGELFF,TGCAGTGCTAGTCCAGGGAATTATCTCACCGGGGAGCTGTTTTTT
TRBV7-2,.,TRBD2,TRBJ2-2,CASSPQLAGGPGELFF,TGTGCCAGCAGCCCCCAACTAGCGGGGGGGCCTGGGGAGCTGTTTTTT
TRBV27,.,TRBD2,TRBJ2-3,CASSLAGTSGGPRAQYF,TGTGCCAGCAGTTTAGCAGGAACTAGCGGGGGTCCGAGGGCGCAGTATTTT
TRBV19,.,TRBD2,TRBJ2-4,CASSIRGDGDIQYF,TGTGCCAGTAGTATACGGGGGGATGGAGACATTCAGTACTTC
TRBV19,.,.,TRBJ1-2,CASSDPLFGYTF,TGTGCCAGTAGCGATCCCCTTTTTGGCTACACCTTC
TRBV11-1,.,.,TRBJ2-3,CASSSTGDTQYF,TGTGCCAGCAGCTCGACTGGGGATACGCAGTATTTT
TRBV9,.,.,TRBJ2-7,CASSERHLRDEQYF,TGTGCCAGCAGCGAACGACATTTGAGGGACGAGCAGTACTTC
TRBV11-3,.,.,TRBJ2-1,CASSSGTGSYNEQFF,TGTGCCAGCAGCTCCGGGACTGGGTCCTACAATGAGCAGTTCTTC
TRBV4-1,.,TRBD1,TRBJ1-4,CASSRTGASNEKLFF,TGCGCCAGCAGTCGTACAGGGGCCTCTAATGAAAAACTGTTTTTT
TRBV27,.,TRBD1,TRBJ1-5,CASSWTGGNQPQHF,TGTGCCAGCAGCTGGACAGGGGGCAATCAGCCCCAGCATTTT
TRBV30,.,.,TRBJ1-3,CAWSLGAGGNTIYF,TGTGCCTGGAGTTTGGGGGCTGGGGGAAACACCATATATTTT
TRBV4-2,.,.,TRBJ1-2,CASSQVGLDTYGYTF,TGTGCCAGCAGCCAAGTAGGATTGGACACCTATGGCTACACCTTC
TRBV29-1,.,.,TRBJ2-7,CSVDSTSAGYEQYF,TGCAGCGTTGATTCAACTTCCGCTGGCTACGAGCAGTACTTC
TRBV10-1,.,TRBD1,TRBJ2-4,CASRERGQVKTFRAKAYF,TGCGCCAGCAGGGAAAGGGGACAGGTAAAAACATTTAGGGCCAAGGCGTACTTC
TRBV5-6,.,TRBD2,TRBJ2-3,CASSPRGEGTDTQYF,TGTGCCAGCAGCCCCCGGGGGGAAGGCACAGATACGCAGTATTTT
TRBV5-4,.,.,TRBJ1-2,CASSSAGDYGYTF,TGTGCCAGCAGCTCCGCAGGGGACTATGGCTACACCTTC
TRBV7-2,.,.,TRBJ2-2,CASSFRGYTGELFF,TGTGCCAGCAGCTTCAGGGGATACACCGGGGAGCTGTTTTTT
TRBV5-8,few,TRBD1,TRBJ1-6,CASSRDRGNSPLHF,TGTGCCAGCAGTAGGGACAGGGGGAATTCACCCCTCCACTTT
TRBV29-1,.,.,TRBJ1-2,CSAEPWTGQGYTF,TGCAGCGCCGAGCCCTGGACGGGGCAGGGCTACACCTTC
TRBV25-1,.,.,TRBJ2-5,CASSLVAQETQYF,TGTGCCAGCTCCCTAGTGGCCCAAGAGACCCAGTACTTC
TRBV5-6,.,.,TRBJ2-1,CASSLGSSYNEQFF,TGTGCCAGCAGCTTGGGTAGCTCCTACAATGAGCAGTTCTTC
TRBV7-2,many,.,TRBJ2-1,CASSLVYGVSNEQFF,TGTGCCAGCAGCTTAGTATACGGGGTTAGTAATGAGCAGTTCTTC
TRBV24-1,.,TRBD1,TRBJ1-1,CATSAGTGVTEAFF,TGTGCCACCAGTGCCGGGACAGGGGTGACTGAAGCTTTCTTT
TRBV5-5,.,.,TRBJ2-3,CASSSAVGATDTQYF,TGTGCCAGCAGCTCGGCGGTGGGGGCCACAGATACGCAGTATTTT
TRBV6-5,.,.,TRBJ1-1,CASSWFQNTEAFF,TGTGCCAGCAGTTGGTTTCAGAACACTGAAGCTTTCTTT
TRBV2,.,TRBD1,TRBJ1-2,CASSETRGHRTGGWVYYGYTF,TGTGCCAGCAGTGAAACGCGGGGGCATCGGACAGGGGGCTGGGTGTACTATGGCTACACCTTC
TRBV5-8,.,.,TRBJ1-4,CASSLIMKQALTNEKLFF,TGTGCCAGCAGCTTGATTATGAAACAGGCGCTTACTAATGAAAAACTGTTTTTT
TRBV28,.,TRBD2,TRBJ2-7,CASGPGLALEQYF,TGTGCCAGCGGACCGGGACTAGCCCTCGAGCAGTACTTC
TRBV2,.,.,TRBJ1-3,CASSISQQGSGNTIYF,TGTGCCAGCAGTATCTCCCAACAGGGCTCTGGAAACACCATATATTTT
TRBV5-5,.,TRBD1,TRBJ2-7,CASSKGQGNAEQYF,TGTGCCAGCAGCAAAGGACAGGGAAATGCCGAGCAGTACTTC
TRBV4-1,.,TRBD2,TRBJ2-1,CASSQVLAGDHNEQFF,TGCGCCAGCAGCCAGGTTCTAGCGGGGGACCACAATGAGCAGTTCTTC
TRBV6-2/TRBV6-3,few,.,TRBJ1-5,CASSFRENQPQHF,TGTGCCAGCAGTTTTCGGGAGAATCAGCCCCAGCATTTT
TRBV7-9,.,.,TRBJ2-2,CASSFTVSGELFF,TGTGCCAGCAGCTTCACAGTATCCGGGGAGCTGTTTTTT
TRBV19,.,.,TRBJ1-6,CASRGVNNSPLHF,TGTGCCAGCCGGGGAGTCAATAATTCACCCCTCCACTTT
TRBV30,.,.,TRBJ1-1,CAWAEASHTEAFF,TGTGCCTGGGCGGAAGCTAGTCACACTGAAGCTTTCTTT
TRBV6-5,.,.,TRBJ1-2,CASSPTDRDYGYTF,TGTGCCAGCAGTCCTACCGACAGAGACTATGGCTACACCTTC
TRBV13,.,.,TRBJ2-5,CASSLGTPSQETQYF,TGTGCCAGCAGCTTGGGGACCCCGTCCCAAGAGACCCAGTACTTC
TRBV5-1,.,.,TRBJ1-1,CASRYSGTSEAFF,TGCGCCAGCAGATATAGCGGGACTTCTGAAGCTTTCTTT
TRBV29-1,.,.,TRBJ1-1,CSVEDSAVRVETEAFF,TGCAGCGTAGAAGACTCCGCTGTTAGAGTTGAGACTGAAGCTTTCTTT
TRBV30,.,.,TRBJ1-5,CAWSRARNQPQHF,TGTGCCTGGAGCAGGGCCCGCAATCAGCCCCAGCATTTT
TRBV10-2,.,.,TRBJ2-1,CASSEWSSSYNEQFF,TGCGCCAGCAGTGAGTGGAGTAGCTCCTACAATGAGCAGTTCTTC
TRBV6-4,.,.,TRBJ1-1,CASRASGAGTEAFF,TGTGCCAGCAGAGCGTCAGGGGCCGGCACTGAAGCTTTCTTT
TRBV5-1,.,TRBD1,TRBJ2-5,CASSLGGTGRETQYF,TGCGCCAGCAGCTTGGGGGGGACAGGGAGAGAGACCCAGTACTTC
TRBV4-3,.,.,TRBJ2-2,CASSQDRGGTGELFF,TGCGCCAGCAGCCAAGATAGGGGGGGAACCGGGGAGCTGTTTTTT
TRBV29-1,.,.,TRBJ2-7,CSVEGLSGQSYEQYF,TGCAGCGTTGAAGGGCTGTCAGGACAATCCTACGAGCAGTACTTC
TRBV11-2,.,TRBD1,TRBJ2-3,CASSSVNRGFSTDTQYF,TGTGCCAGCAGCTCAGTTAACAGGGGTTTTTCCACAGATACGCAGTATTTT
TRBV7-9,.,TRBD1,TRBJ2-7,CASSWDRWEQYF,TGTGCCAGCAGCTGGGACAGGTGGGAGCAGTACTTC
TRBV5-1,.,.,TRBJ2-3,CASSQDSRTSTDTQYF,TGCGCCAGCAGCCAGGACAGCCGAACTAGCACAGATACGCAGTATTTT
TRBV2,.,TRBD2,TRBJ2-3,CASSVWEGITDTQYF,TGTGCCAGCAGTGTATGGGAGGGAATCACAGATACGCAGTATTTT
TRBV11-3,.,.,TRBJ2-5,CASSFVQGETQYF,TGTGCCAGCAGCTTCGTACAGGGAGAGACCCAGTACTTC
TRBV5-1,.,TRBD1,TRBJ1-1,CASSLTGGLNTEAFF,TGCGCCAGCAGCTTGACAGGGGGGCTGAACACTGAAGCTTTCTTT
TRBV29-1,.,TRBD1,TRBJ2-7,CSVVTQWGQARQYF,TGCAGCGTTGTAACACAGTGGGGACAGGCCCGACAGTACTTC
TRBV7-9,.,TRBD1,TRBJ1-3,CASSLQGGFPGNTIYF,TGTGCCAGCAGCTTACAGGGGGGGTTCCCAGGAAACACCATATATTTT
TRBV30,.,.,TRBJ1-2,CAWKSIANYGYTF,TGTGCCTGGAAGTCGATAGCTAACTATGGCTACACCTTC
TRBV4-3,.,.,TRBJ2-1,CASSQDPNGGRNEQFF,TGCGCCAGCAGCCAAGATCCCAACGGGGGGCGCAATGAGCAGTTCTTC
TRBV3-1/TRBV3-2,.,.,TRBJ1-6,CASSKGFGSYNSPLHF,TGTGCCAGCAGCAAAGGGTTCGGATCTTATAATTCACCCCTCCACTTT
TRBV5-1,.,.,TRBJ1-6,CASSRQPVSSYNSPLHF,TGCGCCAGCAGCCGACAGCCGGTCAGCTCCTATAATTCACCCCTCCACTTT